This T cell receptor beta chain was found in a study of blood T cell repertoires in COVID-19. Study-wide context: Acute and convalescent COVID-19 samples came from the United States, Italy and Spain. T cells, B-cell-depleted T cells, or PBMCs provided the cDNA or gDNA that served as material.

This CDR3 region has 14 residues. The germline gives CDR1 PRHDT, CDR2 FYEKMQ (reference sequence). The V and J ends lost 0 bases and 2 bases respectively, with 7 bases between them. Profiling relied on immunoSEQ multiplex PCR, and the TCRdb table lists in-frame clones only, not all of them. The data show about 240,000 clones, about 85% seen once. Sequenced input: peripheral blood. This sequence was found in a man in his 60s who had recovered from COVID-19. The chain employs TRBV13 and TRBJ2-5; maybe TRBD1 (5 bases). The CDR3 bases are TGTGCCAGCAGCTTAGGCCAGGGACAAGAGACCCAGTACTTC. This codes for CASSLGQGQETQYF.